Below, 27 T cell receptor beta chains from the same sample are listed, as sequenced in a study of blood T cell repertoires in COVID-19. Clones were read by immunoSEQ multiplex PCR, and TCRdb kept only the in-frame ones, dropping some. This table holds 70,000 to 85,000 clones, nearly 90% found once. Sequenced material: peripheral blood. The origin of the receptors is an older man with active or convalescent COVID-19.

The CDR3 nucleotides are TGTGCCAGTAGGACAGGGGGGACCGGAAACACCATATATTTT. Amino acid sequence: CASRTGGTGNTIYF. V and J are TRBV19 and TRBJ1-3, with TRBD1 matching over 9 bases. CDR3 length: 14 amino acids. Trimming at V came to 6 bases and at J to 4 bases, leaving 4 bases not matched to a gene. The germline V gene encodes CDR1 LNHDA and CDR2 SQIVND (reference sequence).

The chain couples TRBV11-2 to TRBJ1-5; D gene ambiguous. CDR1 and CDR2 from the germline V gene are SGHAT and FQNNGV. This CDR3 is 13 amino acids long. Trimming shortened V by 0 bases and J by 5 bases, and 5 bases separated the two germline ends. CDR3 protein: CASSLERDQPQHF. CDR3 bases: TGTGCCAGCAGCTTAGAGCGGGATCAGCCCCAGCATTTT.

The chain is built from TRBV6-5 and TRBJ1-2, with TRBD1 matching 9 bases. V lost 5 bases and J lost 8; bases outside the gene matches: 6. The germline gives CDR1 MNHEY, CDR2 SVGAGI. The CDR3 contains 13 residues. This chain's CDR3 is CASSLRDRVGYTF. The CDR3 DNA reads as TGTGCCAGCAGTCTACGGGACAGGGTGGGCTACACCTTC.

The CDR3 nucleotides are TGTGCCAGCAGGGGGCAGGGGACGGCCTATGGCTACACCTTC. Protein: CASRGQGTAYGYTF. This chain connects TRBV2 to TRBJ1-2; D is possibly TRBD1 (6 bases). Germline CDR1 reads SNHLY; CDR2 reads FYNNEI. Trimming removed 6 bases at V and 4 bases at J, with 15 bases between. The CDR3 sequence is 14 residues long.

CDR3 DNA: TGCGCCAGCAGCTTGGAATCCCACGCGTATGGCTACACCTTC. As protein: CASSLESHAYGYTF. The chain links TRBV5-1 to TRBJ1-2, with D uncertain. Germline V gene data show CDR1 as SGHRS and CDR2 as YFSETQ. V was pared by 0 bases and J by 5 bases, with 11 bases between. CDR3 length: 14 residues.

V usage is TRBV10-2 and J usage is TRBJ2-7; unclear D gene. Trimming took 2 bases from V and 3 from J, leaving 8 bases between them. This CDR3 region has 13 residues. The germline V gene has CDR1 WSHSY and CDR2 SAAADI. The CDR3 nucleotides read TGCGCCAGCAGTGAGGGCAGAAACTACGAGCAGTACTTC. This encodes CASSEGRNYEQYF.

The genes are TRBV3-1 (or the pseudogene TRBV3-2) and TRBJ2-7; TRBD2 matches at 8 bases. Germline CDR1 is LGHDT and CDR2 is YNNKEL (reference sequence). The J segment lost 0 bases and the V segment lost 0 bases, leaving 4 bases of the junction unmatched. The CDR3 is made up of 16 amino acids. CDR3 region: CASSQDLAGSSYEQYF. CDR3 in DNA: TGTGCCAGCAGCCAAGATCTAGCGGGTTCCTCCTACGAGCAGTACTTC.

The chain carries TRBV19 and TRBJ1-5, with D possibly being TRBD1 (6 bases). The V gene's germline CDR1 is LNHDA and CDR2 SQIVND (reference sequence). The CDR3 covers 16 residues. The ends were cut back, 3 bases at V and 0 bases at J, with 12 bases in the middle. The CDR3 loop is CASSMTGITSNQPQHF. In nucleotides, the CDR3 is TGTGCCAGTAGTATGACAGGAATTACTAGCAATCAGCCCCAGCATTTT.

The chain has TRBV19 and TRBJ1-4; tentative D call: TRBD1 (5 bases). This CDR3 has 15 residues. From germline, CDR1 is LNHDA and CDR2 SQIVND (reference sequence). The germline V and J ends were trimmed by 3 bases and 3 bases, with 11 bases remaining between them. CDR3: CASSMGGLSNEKLFF. CDR3 in DNA: TGTGCCAGTAGTATGGGGGGACTTTCTAATGAAAAACTGTTTTTT.

As regards this clone: The sample contains more than one DNA sequence encoding this CDR3. This chain uses TRBV10-3 with TRBJ2-5, with 8 bases that match TRBD2. Unmatched junction bases numbered 2, after V lost 0 bases and J lost 2 bases. This CDR3 has 15 amino acids. Germline assignment: CDR1 ENHRY and CDR2 SYGVKD. This CDR3 is CAISESVAGQETQYF. CDR3 nucleotide sequence: TGTGCCATCAGTGAGTCTGTAGCGGGGCAAGAGACCCAGTACTTC.

This clone was observed a single time. DNA of the CDR3: TGTGCCAGCAGCCAAGGGATTTCCGGGGGGACCTACAATGAGCAGTTCTTC. It yields the protein CASSQGISGGTYNEQFF. The chain uses TRBV3-1 (or the pseudogene TRBV3-2) and TRBJ2-1; 7 bases map to TRBD2. V lost 1 base, J lost 2 bases, and 8 bases stayed unmatched. The CDR3 has 17 residues. Germline CDR1 and CDR2: LGHDT and YNNKEL (reference sequence).

The chain's CDR3 is CSVMPWTSGSYEQFF. DNA of the CDR3: TGCAGCGTTATGCCGTGGACTAGCGGGAGCTATGAGCAGTTCTTC. The V gene is TRBV29-1, the J gene TRBJ2-1; 13 positions match TRBD2. The CDR3 extends over 15 amino acids. V gave up 5 bases and J gave up 8 bases; unmatched junction bases: 9. Germline assignment: CDR1 SQVTM and CDR2 ANQGSEA.

In its sample, this clone was seen once. The genes are TRBV28 and TRBJ2-1; 9 bases are shared with TRBD2. Germline V gene sequence: CDR1 MDHEN, CDR2 SYDVKM. V lost 6 bases to trimming and J lost 9 bases; unmatched junction nucleotides: 12. The CDR3 runs to 15 residues. The CDR3: CASSRLAEWEGEQFF. CDR3 coding DNA: TGTGCCAGCAGCCGACTAGCGGAATGGGAAGGTGAGCAGTTCTTC.

This clone was counted once. In DNA, the CDR3 is TGTGCCAGTAGTATCATTCGGGGAGATACGCAGTATTTT. Its translation: CASSIIRGDTQYF. The chain employs TRBV19 and TRBJ2-3, with D possibly TRBD2 on 5 matching bases. Germline V CDR1 and CDR2: LNHDA, SQIVND (reference sequence). CDR3 length: 13 amino acids. The ends were cut back, 3 bases at V and 5 bases at J, with 9 bases in the middle.

This clone appeared a few times. V gene TRBV2 combines with J gene TRBJ1-1, with 7 bases lining up with TRBD1. This CDR3 has 14 residues. J gave up 3 bases and V 7 bases, and 8 bases lay outside the gene matches. The germline gives CDR1 SNHLY, CDR2 FYNNEI. As DNA, the CDR3 is TGTGCCAGCAATCGACAGGGTGCAGACACTGAAGCTTTCTTT. Residues: CASNRQGADTEAFF.

V and J are TRBV9 and TRBJ1-2, with 9 bases fitting TRBD1. V was clipped by 6 bases and J by 5 bases; unmatched bases: 5. The CDR3 extends over 13 amino acids. Germline CDR1 is SGDLS and CDR2 is YYNGEE. The CDR3 reads CASTPGQGYGYTF. CDR3 sequence (DNA): TGTGCCAGCACCCCGGGACAGGGATATGGCTACACCTTC.

This chain links TRBV7-2 with TRBJ2-2; D gene unclear. The V end was cut by 5 bases, the J end by 7 bases, with 14 bases between. CDR1 and CDR2 (germline): SGHTA, FQGNSA. The CDR3 extends over 14 amino acids. The CDR3 region has the DNA TGTGCCAGCAGCACTTCTCCCTTTCTCGGGGAGCTGTTTTTT. Its translation: CASSTSPFLGELFF.

The CDR3 sequence: CASSLSERREKLFF. The CDR3 DNA follows: TGTGCCAGCAGTTTATCGGAGAGACGTGAAAAACTGTTTTTT. This chain links TRBV27 with TRBJ1-4; no clear D gene. The CDR3 totals 14 residues. The V end lost 0 bases, the J end lost 7 bases, and 9 bases lay between the germline ends. Germline V gene sequence: CDR1 MNHEY, CDR2 SMNVEV (reference sequence). The entire variable domain, with the rest obtained from reference TRBV27 and TRBJ1-4, is as follows: EAQVTQNPRYLITVTGKKLTVTCSQNMNHEYMSWYRQDPGLGLRQIYYSMNVEVTDKGDVPEGYKVSRKEKRNFPLILESPSPNQTSLYFCASSLSERREKLFFGSGTQLSVL.

V is TRBV18 and J is TRBJ2-1; 8 bases align to TRBD1. The germline V gene encodes CDR1 KGHSH and CDR2 LQKENI. The ends lost 6 bases at V and 9 bases at J; junction bases unmatched: 10. The CDR3 has 14 amino acids. CDR3 in DNA: TGTGCCAGCTCTCGGGGTCAGGGGGCGACTGAGCAGTTCTTC. This codes for CASSRGQGATEQFF. Using reference TRBV18 and TRBJ2-1 for the parts outside the CDR3, the full variable domain is NAGVMQNPRHLVRRRGQEARLRCSPMKGHSHVYWYRQLPEEGLKFMVYLQKENIIDESGMPKERFSAEFPKEGPSILRIQQVVRGDSAAYFCASSRGQGATEQFFGPGTRLTVL.

The chain joins TRBV18 to TRBJ2-1; D call uncertain. CDR1 and CDR2 from the germline V gene are KGHSH and LQKENI. The CDR3 runs to 15 residues. Trimming cost V 3 bases and J 4 bases, with 13 bases left between them. The chain's CDR3 is CASSPVRNGYNEQFF. The CDR3 nucleotides read TGTGCCAGCTCACCTGTACGGAACGGGTACAATGAGCAGTTCTTC.

The chain couples TRBV29-1 to TRBJ2-3, with no clear D. The CDR3 spans 15 residues. V was pared by 7 bases and J by 2 bases, with 19 bases between. Germline V gives CDR1 SQVTM, CDR2 ANQGSEA. The CDR3 bases are TGCAGCGGGGGAACTCCCCTCGGAGCCACAGATACGCAGTATTTT. Translating gives CSGGTPLGATDTQYF.

This clone was counted between two and nine times. The CDR3 sequence is CASSKAGLDPWNEQFF. Written as DNA, the CDR3 is TGTGCCAGCAGCAAGGCGGGACTAGATCCGTGGAATGAGCAGTTCTTC. The chain links TRBV21-1 to TRBJ2-1; TRBD2 is taken as the D call from the table, unchecked against the DNA. TRBV21-1 is a recognized pseudogene. This CDR3 spans 16 amino acids.

The chain employs TRBV7-8 and TRBJ2-1, with 9 positions matching TRBD2. Trimming at V came to 6 bases and at J to 8 bases, leaving 8 bases not matched to a gene. There are 14 residues in the CDR3. From germline, CDR1 is SGHVS and CDR2 FQNEAQ. CDR3 sequence reads: CASREAGGGDEQFF. The DNA for the CDR3 is TGTGCCAGCAGAGAAGCGGGAGGCGGCGATGAGCAGTTCTTC.

The gene calls are TRBV7-3 and TRBJ2-2, with 8 bases that match TRBD1. Germline V gene data show CDR1 as SGHTA and CDR2 as FQGTGA. This CDR3 comprises 17 residues. V trimming: 5 bases; J trimming: 5 bases; junction bases outside the gene matches: 13. The CDR3 bases are TGTGCCAGCAGCCTCGGACAGGGCCGAGGGCGAACCGGGGAGCTGTTTTTT. Translation gives CASSLGQGRGRTGELFF.

The V gene is TRBV7-6, the J gene TRBJ2-4, with D possibly matching TRBD1 (6 bases). Germline CDR1 is SGHVS and CDR2 is FNYEAQ. V was clipped by 5 bases and J by 0 bases, with 26 bases between them. The CDR3 has 20 residues. The CDR3, as DNA: TGTGCCAGCAGCCTCCTCGCGGGCAGGGGTTCCGTGATAGCCAAAAACATTCAGTACTTC. This sequence encodes CASSLLAGRGSVIAKNIQYF.

The chain employs TRBV15 and TRBJ1-3, with no clear D. Trimming shortened V by 0 bases and J by 9 bases, and 9 bases separated the two germline ends. This CDR3 region has 13 residues. Per the germline V gene, CDR1 is LNHNV and CDR2 is YYDKDF (reference sequence). The CDR3: CATSREVTSTIYF. The DNA of the CDR3 is TGTGCCACCAGCAGAGAGGTAACGAGCACCATATATTTT.

The chain is built from TRBV7-6 and TRBJ2-2, with 13 bases matching TRBD2. V dropped 5 bases and J dropped 0; count of bases not matched to a gene: 9. The CDR3 has 19 amino acids. The V gene's germline CDR1 is SGHVS and CDR2 FNYEAQ. CDR3 nucleotides: TGTGCCAGCAGCCGGACTAGCGGGGGAGGTTACGCGAACACCGGGGAGCTGTTTTTT. Translated, it gives CASSRTSGGGYANTGELFF.